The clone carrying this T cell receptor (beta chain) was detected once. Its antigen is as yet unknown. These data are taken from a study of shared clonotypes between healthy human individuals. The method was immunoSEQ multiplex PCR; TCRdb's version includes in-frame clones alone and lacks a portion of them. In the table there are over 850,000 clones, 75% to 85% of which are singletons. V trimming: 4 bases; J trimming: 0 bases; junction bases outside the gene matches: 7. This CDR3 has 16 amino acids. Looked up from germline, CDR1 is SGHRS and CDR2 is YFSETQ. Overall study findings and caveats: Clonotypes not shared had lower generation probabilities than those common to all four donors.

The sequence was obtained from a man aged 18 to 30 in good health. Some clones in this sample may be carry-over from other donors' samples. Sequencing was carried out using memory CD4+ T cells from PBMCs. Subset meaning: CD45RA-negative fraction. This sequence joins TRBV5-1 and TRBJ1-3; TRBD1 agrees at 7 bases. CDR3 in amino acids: CASSRGQRSSGNTIYF. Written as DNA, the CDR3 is TGCGCCAGCAGCCGGGGACAGCGAAGCTCTGGAAACACCATATATTTT.